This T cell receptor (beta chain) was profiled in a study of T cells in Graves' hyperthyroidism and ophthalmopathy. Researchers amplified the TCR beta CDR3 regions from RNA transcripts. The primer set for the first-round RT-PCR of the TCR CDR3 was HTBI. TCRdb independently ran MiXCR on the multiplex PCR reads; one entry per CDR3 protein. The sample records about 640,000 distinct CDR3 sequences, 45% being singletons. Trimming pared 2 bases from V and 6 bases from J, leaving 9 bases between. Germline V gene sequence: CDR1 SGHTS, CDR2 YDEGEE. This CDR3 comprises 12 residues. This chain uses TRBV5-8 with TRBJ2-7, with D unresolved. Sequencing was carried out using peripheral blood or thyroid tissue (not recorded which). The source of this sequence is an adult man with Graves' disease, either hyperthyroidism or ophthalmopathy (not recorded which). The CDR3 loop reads CASSLNAREQYF. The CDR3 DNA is TGTGCCAGCAGCTTAAACGCACGCGAGCAGTACTTC.